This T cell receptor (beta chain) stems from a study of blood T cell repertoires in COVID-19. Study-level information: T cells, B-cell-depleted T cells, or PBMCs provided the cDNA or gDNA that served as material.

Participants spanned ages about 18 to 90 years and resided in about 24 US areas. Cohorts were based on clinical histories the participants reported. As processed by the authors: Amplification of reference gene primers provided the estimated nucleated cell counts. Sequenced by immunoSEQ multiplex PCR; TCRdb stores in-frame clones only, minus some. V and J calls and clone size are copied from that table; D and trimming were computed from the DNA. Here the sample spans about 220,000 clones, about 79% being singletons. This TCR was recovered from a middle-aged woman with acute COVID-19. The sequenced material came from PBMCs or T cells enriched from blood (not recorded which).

The CDR3 here is CAISEQGPGYNSPLHF. The CDR3 DNA sequence: TGTGCCATCAGCGAACAGGGTCCAGGGTATAATTCACCCCTCCACTTT. The chain recombines TRBV10-3 with TRBJ1-6; perhaps TRBD1 as D (6 bases). The CDR3 totals 16 residues. The V gene's germline CDR1 is ENHRY and CDR2 SYGVKD. The V gene lost 6 bases and the J gene lost 4 bases, with 16 bases spanning the gap.